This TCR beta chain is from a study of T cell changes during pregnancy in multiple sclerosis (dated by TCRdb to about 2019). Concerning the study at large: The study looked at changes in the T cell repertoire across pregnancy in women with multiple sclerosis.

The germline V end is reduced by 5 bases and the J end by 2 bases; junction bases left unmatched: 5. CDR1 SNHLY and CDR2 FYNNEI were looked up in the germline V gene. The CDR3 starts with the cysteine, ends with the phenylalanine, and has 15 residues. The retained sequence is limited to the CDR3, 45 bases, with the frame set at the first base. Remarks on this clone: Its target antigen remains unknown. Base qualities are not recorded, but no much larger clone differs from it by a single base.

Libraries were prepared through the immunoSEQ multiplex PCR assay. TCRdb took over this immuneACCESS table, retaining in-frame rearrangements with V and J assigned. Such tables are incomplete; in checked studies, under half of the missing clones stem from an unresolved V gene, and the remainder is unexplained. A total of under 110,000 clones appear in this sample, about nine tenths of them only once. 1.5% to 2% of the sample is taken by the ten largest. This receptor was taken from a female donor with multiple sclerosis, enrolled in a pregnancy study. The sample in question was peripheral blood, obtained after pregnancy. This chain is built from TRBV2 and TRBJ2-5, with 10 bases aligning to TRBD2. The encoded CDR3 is CASSPSGSWQETQYF. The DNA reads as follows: TGTGCCAGCAGTCCTAGCGGGAGCTGGCAAGAGACCCAGTACTTC.